This paragraph reports one T cell receptor beta chain. Its target is not known. The study amplified TCR beta CDR3 regions using RNA transcripts. Second-round multiplex PCR came after a first-round RT-PCR that employed HTBI primers. TCRdb redid the calling of the multiplex PCR reads with MiXCR, one entry per CDR3 protein. The repertoire includes 650,000 to 900,000 distinct CDR3 sequences, approximately 40% of them detected once, and 40% to 55% sits in the top ten. These data are taken from a study of Graves' ophthalmopathy and Graves' hyperthyroidism. The germline V gene encodes CDR1 SNHLY and CDR2 FYNNEI. This CDR3 has 16 residues. Between the trimmed V and J ends, which lost 7 bases and 5 bases, there was a span of 23 bases. In this cohort, patients with other autoimmune diseases, uncontrolled infections, pregnancy or lactation were excluded. The diagnosis combined clinical symptoms, thyroxine, TRAb, thyroid ultrasound and orbital computed tomography scans.

Study-level results: Most clonotypes expanded in thyroid above 0.001 frequency were present in blood too. A roughly 84% specificity and around 89% sensitivity were achieved by a 13-signature model that separated ophthalmopathy from stable hyperthyroidism.

Sequencing was performed on peripheral blood. The clonotype comes from an adult man with Graves' ophthalmopathy. The chain is built from TRBV2 and TRBJ2-5, with D perhaps matching TRBD2 (5 bases). CDR3 protein: CASNPGVGQREETQYF. CDR3 DNA: TGTGCCAGCAACCCCGGGGTCGGCCAGAGAGAGGAGACCCAGTACTTC.